This T cell receptor (beta chain) was captured in a study of blood T cell repertoires in COVID-19. Seattle patients were enrolled while actively infected and followed longitudinally. The CDR3 has 14 residues. The J segment lost 1 base and the V segment lost 6 bases, leaving 5 bases of the junction unmatched. Germline V gene sequence: CDR1 MNHEY, CDR2 SVGAGI. Authors' data handling: Estimation of nucleated cell counts was performed using reference gene primer amplification. This table comes from immunoSEQ multiplex PCR, and its TCRdb copy is limited to in-frame clones, with some not included. V and J calls plus clone size are reproduced from that table; the DNA served to infer D and trimming. The sample yields 300,000 to 450,000 clones, about 90% seen once.

The genes are TRBV6-5 and TRBJ2-5; TRBD1 aligns across 7 bases. This receptor was identified in a woman aged 25 to 45 with COVID-19, enrolled during active disease. The specimen was peripheral blood. The CDR3 DNA reads as TGTGCCAGCAGACCCGGACAGGCCCAAGAGACCCAGTACTTC. Translating it yields CASRPGQAQETQYF.